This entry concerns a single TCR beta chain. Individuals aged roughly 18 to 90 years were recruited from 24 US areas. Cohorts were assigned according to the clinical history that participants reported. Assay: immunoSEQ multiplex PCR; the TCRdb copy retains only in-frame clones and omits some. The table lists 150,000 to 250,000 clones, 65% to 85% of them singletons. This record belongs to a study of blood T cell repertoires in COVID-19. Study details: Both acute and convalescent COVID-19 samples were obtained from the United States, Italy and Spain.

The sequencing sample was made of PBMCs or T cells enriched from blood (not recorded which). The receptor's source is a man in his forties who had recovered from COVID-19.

CDR3 sequence: CASSSTAGNTIYF. CDR3 coding DNA: TGTGCCAGCAGTTCGACAGCTGGAAACACCATATATTTT. The V call is TRBV12-3 or TRBV12-4, the J call TRBJ1-3; D perhaps matches TRBD1 (5 bases). The V end lost 4 bases, the J end lost 2 bases, and 6 bases lay between the germline ends. This CDR3 comprises 13 residues.